A single sample gave rise to the 31 T cell receptor beta chains below, sequenced in a study of shared clonotypes between healthy human individuals. TCRdb's copy holds only in-frame clones and misses some; the assay was immunoSEQ multiplex PCR. The top ten hold more than 0.9% of the sample, which has some 1.4 million clones, around 97% seen once. The source material was naive CD4+ T cells sorted from blood. The subset denotes: CD45RA+ positively selected. The origin of the receptors is a man aged 30 to 45 in good health.

CDR3 sequence reads: CASSETGANVLTF. Here the CDR3 DNA reads TGCGCCAGCAGTGAAACTGGGGCCAACGTCCTGACTTTC. The chain has TRBV10-1 and TRBJ2-6; D gene uncertain. The CDR3 spans 13 residues. The germline CDR1 and CDR2 sequences are WNHNN and SYGVQD (reference sequence). V gave up 3 bases and J gave up 2 bases, with 2 bases separating them.

The chain has TRBV6-6 and TRBJ1-5, with 9 bases identical to TRBD1. V was pared by 6 bases and J by 4 bases, with 7 bases of the junction left unmatched. The CDR3 spans 15 residues. Germline CDR1 reads MNHNY; CDR2 reads SVGAGI (reference sequence). The chain's CDR3 is CASSLDRGRNQPQHF. As DNA, the CDR3 is TGTGCCAGCAGCTTGGACAGGGGAAGAAATCAGCCCCAGCATTTT.

The chain couples TRBV28 to TRBJ2-5, with 9 bases aligning to TRBD1. Germline V gene lookup returns CDR1 MDHEN and CDR2 SYDVKM. V lost 3 bases and J lost 2; bases outside the gene matches: 4. The CDR3 spans 15 residues. This CDR3 reads CASSLVGQGQETQYF. In DNA form, the CDR3 reads TGTGCCAGCAGTTTGGTAGGACAGGGGCAAGAGACCCAGTACTTC.

The rearrangement links TRBV6-6 to TRBJ1-2; D ambiguous. V shed 0 bases and J shed 5 bases, with 13 bases lying between them. CDR1 and CDR2 from the germline V gene are MNHNY and SVGAGI (reference sequence). CDR3 length: 15 amino acids. CDR3 DNA sequence: TGTGCCAGCAGTTACTCCCCGGACCTTATTTATGGCTACACCTTC. It specifies CASSYSPDLIYGYTF.

The V and J genes are TRBV4-2 and TRBJ2-1; D not certain. Trimming cost V 5 bases and J 5 bases, with 16 bases left between them. There are 15 residues in the CDR3. Germline CDR1 LGHNA, CDR2 YNFKEQ. DNA of the CDR3: TGTGCCAGCAGCGTCGTGTGGGGATCCGACAATGAGCAGTTCTTC. Its protein product is CASSVVWGSDNEQFF.

Regarding this clone: An end of the junction does not agree with germline; a read error may underlie this. The chain joins TRBV10-2 to TRBJ2-7, with 7 bases identical to TRBD1. CDR3 length: 11 amino acids. Germline V CDR1 and CDR2: WSHSY, SAAADI. The CDR3: CASSDPGQIHF. Here the CDR3 DNA reads TGCGCCAGCAGTGACCCGGGACAGATCCACTTC.

The gene calls are TRBV5-4 and TRBJ2-5; 13 bases align to TRBD2. V lost 4 bases and J lost 2; bases outside the gene matches: 2. The CDR3 has 15 amino acids. Germline V CDR1 and CDR2: SGHNT, YYREEE (reference sequence). The CDR3 DNA follows: TGTGCCAGCAGCGTACTAGCGGGAGGGCAAGAGACCCAGTACTTC. Encoded protein: CASSVLAGGQETQYF.

The CDR3 loop reads CASSTTGEMLSYNEQFF. CDR3 sequence (DNA): TGTGCCAGTAGTACCACTGGAGAAATGCTCTCCTACAATGAGCAGTTCTTC. V and J are TRBV19 and TRBJ2-1; unclear D gene. The CDR3 runs 17 residues. V was cut by 4 bases and J by 0 bases, with 16 bases left in between. CDR1 LNHDA and CDR2 SQIVND come from the germline V gene (reference sequence).

This rearrangement joins TRBV6-4 to TRBJ2-7; the match to TRBD2 covers 13 bases. The CDR3 sequence is 14 residues long. Trimming at V came to 9 bases and at J to 3 bases, leaving 5 bases not matched to a gene. The germline V gene has CDR1 MRHNA and CDR2 SNTAGT. CDR3 in DNA: TGTGCCAGGAGACTAGCGGGAGGCCTCTACGAGCAGTACTTC. Translated, it gives CARRLAGGLYEQYF.

The genes are TRBV29-1 and TRBJ2-2; 9 bases fit TRBD2. This CDR3 has 15 residues. Losses at the gene ends were 4 bases for V and 5 bases for J; bases not matched to a gene: 8. Germline V gene data show CDR1 as SQVTM and CDR2 as ANQGSEA. The DNA for the CDR3 is TGCAGCGTTGTGGATAGCGGGAGAGCTACCGGGGAGCTGTTTTTT. Translated: CSVVDSGRATGELFF.

V gene TRBV2 combines with J gene TRBJ2-2, with 11 bases that match TRBD2. Per the germline V gene, CDR1 is SNHLY and CDR2 is FYNNEI. With 11 bases clipped from V and 5 bases from J, the junction kept 4 bases outside the gene matches. This CDR3 spans 13 amino acids. In DNA, the CDR3 is TGTGCCCGACGGACTAGCGGGACCGGGGAGCTGTTTTTT. It codes for CARRTSGTGELFF.

This chain uses TRBV29-1 with TRBJ1-2; 7 bases are shared with TRBD1. Germline V CDR1 and CDR2: SQVTM, ANQGSEA. The trim removed 7 bases at V and 1 base at J, leaving 9 bases unmatched. This CDR3 is built from 14 residues. Written as DNA, the CDR3 is TGCAGCGCTCAGACAGGGACCTATAACTATGGCTACACCTTC. Amino acid sequence: CSAQTGTYNYGYTF.

This clone has a single count. The chain couples TRBV18 to TRBJ2-3; either TRBD1 or TRBD2 may supply D (6 bases each). V lost 3 bases to trimming and J lost 0 bases, with 13 bases between them. The CDR3 consists of 16 residues. Germline loops: CDR1 KGHSH, CDR2 LQKENI. CDR3 nucleotide sequence: TGTGCCAGCTCACCGCAGCAGGGGACTAGCACAGATACGCAGTATTTT. Protein sequence: CASSPQQGTSTDTQYF.

V usage is TRBV5-4 and J usage is TRBJ1-1; tentatively, D is TRBD1 (6 bases). The CDR3 runs 14 residues. Germline CDR1 is SGHNT and CDR2 is YYREEE (reference sequence). Between the trimmed V and J ends, which lost 4 bases and 2 bases, there was a span of 12 bases. The CDR3 region has the DNA TGTGCCAGCAGCCTAGGGACATTAAACACTGAAGCTTTCTTT. This gives the protein CASSLGTLNTEAFF.

This chain connects TRBV4-1 to TRBJ2-3, with 8 bases lining up with TRBD1. This CDR3 has 20 residues. J gave up 2 bases and V 1 base, and 17 bases lay outside the gene matches. The germline V gene has CDR1 MGHRA and CDR2 YSYEKL. The CDR3 is CASSQVPHLGQGFNTDTQYF. The CDR3 DNA follows: TGCGCCAGCAGCCAAGTCCCACACCTCGGACAGGGATTTAACACAGATACGCAGTATTTT.

The genes are TRBV5-4 and TRBJ1-4; D might be TRBD1 (5 bases). This CDR3 comprises 14 residues. From germline, CDR1 is SGHNT and CDR2 YYREEE (reference sequence). V dropped 4 bases and J dropped 0 bases, with 7 bases sitting between them. DNA of the CDR3: TGTGCCAGCAGCCCAGGGTCAACTAATGAAAAACTGTTTTTT. This translates into CASSPGSTNEKLFF.

The genes are TRBV7-2 and TRBJ2-1; 7 bases line up with TRBD1. The CDR3 extends over 14 amino acids. V lost 2 bases, J lost 10 bases, and 8 bases stayed unmatched. Germline V gene sequence: CDR1 SGHTA, CDR2 FQGNSA. As DNA, the CDR3 is TGTGCCAGCAGCTTACCCAGACAGGGCGGCGAGCAGTTCTTC. Translating gives CASSLPRQGGEQFF.

This chain joins TRBV5-4 and TRBJ2-1; D call uncertain. The CDR3 is 15 amino acids. V was pared by 2 bases and J by 5 bases, with 14 bases between. CDR1 SGHNT and CDR2 YYREEE come from the germline V gene (reference sequence). The CDR3 protein is CASSLTSAGNNEQFF. In nucleotides, the CDR3 is TGTGCCAGCAGCTTAACCTCGGCAGGCAACAATGAGCAGTTCTTC.

V is TRBV11-2 and J is TRBJ2-1; D may be TRBD2 (5 bases). The CDR3 is 13 residues long. V gave up 5 bases and J gave up 6 bases, with 11 bases separating them. Germline values: CDR1 SGHAT, CDR2 FQNNGV. The CDR3 sequence: CASSVRVGNEQFF. CDR3 bases: TGTGCCAGCAGCGTGCGGGTCGGCAATGAGCAGTTCTTC. The whole variable domain, remainder taken from reference TRBV11-2 and TRBJ2-1, is EAGVAQSPRYKIIEKRQSVAFWCNPISGHATLYWYQQILGQGPKLLIQFQNNGVVDDSQLPKDRFSAERLKGVDSTLKIQPAKLEDSAVYLCASSVRVGNEQFFGPGTRLTVL.

The V and J genes are TRBV5-1 and TRBJ2-7; D might be TRBD1 (6 bases). V was clipped by 4 bases and J by 2 bases, with 10 bases between them. The length of the CDR3 is 13 residues. Germline CDR1 SGHRS, CDR2 YFSETQ. The CDR3 sequence: CASSPQGTYEQYF. In nucleotides, the CDR3 is TGCGCCAGCAGCCCCCAGGGGACCTACGAGCAGTACTTC.

V usage is TRBV5-1 and J usage is TRBJ1-1, with D possibly TRBD1 on 5 matching bases. The CDR3 length is 13 residues. Per the germline V gene, CDR1 is SGHRS and CDR2 is YFSETQ. V was pared by 4 bases and J by 5 bases, with 12 bases between. CDR3 bases: TGCGCCAGCAGCCGGGACCTGGGGACTGAAGCTTTCTTT. It is translated as CASSRDLGTEAFF.

This sequence joins TRBV4-1 and TRBJ2-1; D gene uncertain. Trimming stripped 0 bases from V and 8 bases from J, with 8 bases between. This CDR3 contains 13 residues. The germline V gene has CDR1 MGHRA and CDR2 YSYEKL. CDR3 in DNA: TGCGCCAGCAGCCAAGAAGCGCGCTATGAGCAGTTCTTC. Translating gives CASSQEARYEQFF.

Of note for this clone: The same CDR3 can be traced to other DNA sequences in this sample. V is TRBV5-1 and J is TRBJ1-1; TRBD1 aligns across 7 bases. The CDR3 has 13 residues. CDR1 SGHRS and CDR2 YFSETQ come from the germline V gene. Losses at the gene ends were 0 bases for V and 4 bases for J; bases not matched to a gene: 0. For the CDR3, the DNA is TGCGCCAGCAGCTTGGACAGGGGCACTGAAGCTTTCTTT. It is translated as CASSLDRGTEAFF.

This chain connects TRBV28 to TRBJ2-7; TRBD2 is a possible D gene (6 bases). This CDR3 region has 12 residues. Germline values: CDR1 MDHEN, CDR2 SYDVKM. Trimming took off 5 bases at V and 3 bases at J, with 8 bases between the two ends. The CDR3 nucleotides read TGTGCCAGCAGTGGGACTTTCTACGAGCAGTACTTC. Its translation is CASSGTFYEQYF.

CDR3: CASSRQGLEQYF. The CDR3 DNA follows: TGTGCCAGCTCGCGTCAAGGGCTTGAGCAGTACTTC. The chain carries TRBV27 and TRBJ2-7, with D unresolved. CDR3 length equals 12 residues. CDR1 MNHEY and CDR2 SMNVEV come from the germline V gene (reference sequence). Trimming took 8 bases from V and 7 from J, leaving 15 bases between them.

This chain links TRBV30 with TRBJ1-2, with a tentative D call TRBD1 (6 bases). The CDR3 length is 14 residues. Trimming shortened V by 0 bases and J by 4 bases, and 12 bases separated the two germline ends. Germline CDR1 and CDR2: GTSNPN and SVGIG (reference sequence). The CDR3 sequence: CAWSVVTGSYGYTF. The DNA of the CDR3 is TGTGCCTGGAGTGTCGTTACAGGGAGCTATGGCTACACCTTC.

The V and J genes are TRBV5-1 and TRBJ2-2, with D unresolved. V lost 4 bases and J lost 4, with 14 bases in between. Per germline, CDR1 SGHRS and CDR2 YFSETQ. The length of the CDR3 is 15 residues. The CDR3 here is CASSGQPAGTGELFF. In DNA form, the CDR3 reads TGCGCCAGCAGCGGGCAACCAGCCGGCACCGGGGAGCTGTTTTTT.

The chain carries TRBV11-3 and TRBJ2-1, with TRBD2 identical over 11 bases. Germline values: CDR1 SGHNT, CDR2 YENEEA. The junction had 3 bases not matched to a gene; V was cut back by 4 bases and J by 7 bases. The CDR3 is made up of 14 amino acids. The CDR3 nucleotides read TGTGCCAGCAGCTACACTAGCGGGAGTAATGAGCAGTTCTTC. Its translation is CASSYTSGSNEQFF.

J is TRBJ2-1 and V is TRBV4-3; possible D gene TRBD2, 5 bases. The germline V gene encodes CDR1 LGHNA and CDR2 YSLEER. The V end lost 0 bases, the J end lost 4 bases, and 10 bases lay between the germline ends. There are 15 residues in the CDR3. In DNA form, the CDR3 reads TGCGCCAGCAGCCAAGAGGCTCGGGGTTACAATGAGCAGTTCTTC. Its protein is CASSQEARGYNEQFF.

This rearrangement joins TRBV11-3 to TRBJ2-1, with 8 bases matching TRBD2. This CDR3 is built from 14 residues. Looked up from germline, CDR1 is SGHNT and CDR2 is YENEEA. V lost 2 bases, J lost 9 bases, and 6 bases stayed unmatched. CDR3 in DNA: TGTGCCAGCAGCTTACAAGCGGGAGTTACTGAGCAGTTCTTC. Its translation: CASSLQAGVTEQFF.

V is TRBV7-2 and J is TRBJ2-3; weak D call: TRBD2 (6 bases). This CDR3 comprises 15 residues. Germline-derived CDR1 and CDR2 are SGHTA and FQGNSA. Trimming left V 3 bases short and J 2 bases short, with 12 bases between. CDR3 DNA sequence: TGTGCCAGCAGCTTCGGGGCGGGAATCACAGATACGCAGTATTTT. It is translated as CASSFGAGITDTQYF. The full variable domain, completed using reference TRBV7-2 and TRBJ2-3, is GAGVSQSPSNKVTEKGKDVELRCDPISGHTALYWYRQSLGQGLEFLIYFQGNSAPDKSGLPSDRFSAERTGGSVSTLTIQRTQQEDSAVYLCASSFGAGITDTQYFGPGTRLTVL.